The 27 T cell receptor beta chains below all came from one sample that was sequenced in a study of CD8 T cells in ankylosing spondylitis. MiXCR, run by TCRdb on the 5' RACE reads, gives a single entry per CDR3 protein. The sample lists about 140,000 distinct CDR3 sequences; 30% to 40% were seen once. Source material: synovial fluid, either unsorted or a sorted T cell fraction (not recorded which). These receptors originate from a male donor with ankylosing spondylitis.

V is TRBV11-2 and J is TRBJ1-1, with 9 bases matching TRBD1. This CDR3 has 15 residues. Germline V gives CDR1 SGHAT, CDR2 FQNNGV. Trimming at V came to 1 base and at J to 3 bases, leaving 3 bases not matched to a gene. The CDR3 reads CASSLGDRDYTEAFF. CDR3 sequence (DNA): TGTGCCAGCAGCTTAGGGGACAGGGACTACACTGAAGCTTTCTTT. The full variable domain, completed using reference TRBV11-2 and TRBJ1-1, is EAGVAQSPRYKIIEKRQSVAFWCNPISGHATLYWYQQILGQGPKLLIQFQNNGVVDDSQLPKDRFSAERLKGVDSTLKIQPAKLEDSAVYLCASSLGDRDYTEAFFGQGTRLTVV.

The genes are TRBV4-3 and TRBJ2-1; weak D call: TRBD2 (5 bases). The ends were cut back, 1 base at V and 4 bases at J, with 17 bases in the middle. There are 17 residues in the CDR3. Germline loops: CDR1 LGHNA, CDR2 YSLEER. The CDR3 bases are TGCGCCAGCAGCCAAGGGGGAGCGAATGACATATACAATGAGCAGTTCTTC. Its protein product is CASSQGGANDIYNEQFF.

This clonotype was seen a handful of times. This sequence joins TRBV4-1 and TRBJ2-7, with 16 positions matching TRBD2. The CDR3 runs 18 residues. Germline lookup yields CDR1 MGHRA and CDR2 YSYEKL. The trim removed 5 bases at V and 3 bases at J, leaving 10 bases unmatched. The CDR3, as DNA: TGCGCCAGCAGCTTGGGACTAGCGGGAGGGCCAGATGTCTACGAGCAGTACTTC. Its protein product is CASSLGLAGGPDVYEQYF.

This rearrangement joins TRBV2 to TRBJ2-2; no clear D. Trimming took off 4 bases at V and 5 bases at J, with 11 bases between the two ends. CDR3 length: 14 residues. Looked up from germline, CDR1 is SNHLY and CDR2 is FYNNEI. This chain's CDR3 is CASSAQPMTGELFF. CDR3 in DNA: TGTGCCAGCAGTGCGCAGCCCATGACCGGGGAGCTGTTTTTT.

The chain uses TRBV12-3 or TRBV12-4 and TRBJ2-1, with TRBD2 matching over 7 bases. CDR3 size: 16 residues. The V and J ends lost 5 bases and 8 bases, in that order; junction bases with no gene match: 15. CDR3 loop: CASSPQRGGRLDEQFF. DNA for the CDR3: TGTGCCAGCAGTCCACAGCGTGGCGGGAGATTGGATGAGCAGTTCTTC.

This clonotype showed up many times. The V gene is TRBV18, the J gene TRBJ2-2, with D possibly matching TRBD1 (6 bases). The CDR3 has 14 residues. The V gene's germline CDR1 is KGHSH and CDR2 LQKENI. Between the trimmed V and J ends, which lost 2 bases and 3 bases, there was a span of 7 bases. DNA of the CDR3: TGTGCCAGCTCACCATACAGGGACACCGGGGAGCTGTTTTTT. Its protein product is CASSPYRDTGELFF.

In this sample, this clonotype turned up many times. The V and J genes are TRBV27 and TRBJ2-7; 7 bases match TRBD2. Germline-derived CDR1 and CDR2 are MNHEY and SMNVEV (reference sequence). The CDR3 is made up of 14 amino acids. The junction had 4 bases not matched to a gene; V was cut back by 5 bases and J by 0 bases. The CDR3 bases are TGTGCCAGCAGTCGGGGGAGGGCCTCCTACGAGCAGTACTTC. This sequence encodes CASSRGRASYEQYF.

The sample holds many counts of this clonotype. The chain uses TRBV6-2 or TRBV6-3 and TRBJ1-5; no clear D. CDR3 length: 15 residues. V shed 6 bases and J shed 0 bases, with 12 bases lying between them. CDR1 is MNHEY, CDR2 SVGEGT, per germline. CDR3: CASRAADASNQPQHF. The CDR3 DNA reads TGTGCCAGCAGAGCCGCGGACGCTAGCAATCAGCCCCAGCATTTT.

Here the CDR3 DNA reads TGTGCCATCAGAGGACAGGGGCTCAACTACGAGCAGTACTTC. Translation gives CAIRGQGLNYEQYF. The chain joins TRBV10-3 to TRBJ2-7; TRBD1 agrees at 9 bases. V shed 6 bases, J shed 3 bases, and the junction held 6 bases outside the gene matches. This CDR3 has 14 residues. CDR1 is ENHRY, CDR2 SYGVKD, per germline.

This clonotype was picked up many times. The chain couples TRBV28 to TRBJ2-5; D is undetermined. V lost 5 bases and J lost 5, with 12 bases in between. In germline, CDR1 is MDHEN, CDR2 SYDVKM. CDR3 size: 13 residues. CDR3 amino acids: CASSTGRAETQYF. The CDR3 DNA is TGTGCCAGCAGTACCGGGCGAGCGGAGACCCAGTACTTC. The full variable domain, its missing parts supplied by reference TRBV28 and TRBJ2-5, is DVKVTQSSRYLVKRTGEKVFLECVQDMDHENMFWYRQDPGLGLRLIYFSYDVKMKEKGDIPEGYSVSREKKERFSLILESASTNQTSMYLCASSTGRAETQYFGPGTRLLVL.

The chain recombines TRBV21-1 with TRBJ2-1; TRBD1 is the table's D call and was not checked against the DNA. TRBV21-1 is marked as a pseudogene. The CDR3 sequence is 18 residues long. As DNA, the CDR3 is TGTGCCAGCAGCAAAAACCCCCCTGGCTGCAGCTCCTACAATGAGCAGTTCTTC. Encoded protein: CASSKNPPGCSSYNEQFF.

This clonotype has a count of ten or more. The V and J genes are TRBV27 and TRBJ2-3; 8 bases are shared with TRBD2. The junction had 12 bases not matched to a gene; V was cut back by 8 bases and J by 2 bases. The CDR3 has 16 amino acids. Germline CDR1 is MNHEY and CDR2 is SMNVEV (reference sequence). The chain's CDR3 is CASGGRAGVVTDTQYF. The DNA of the CDR3 is TGTGCCAGCGGAGGCCGAGCGGGAGTCGTCACAGATACGCAGTATTTT.

J is TRBJ1-1 and V is TRBV29-1, with D perhaps matching TRBD1 (5 bases). The CDR3 totals 11 residues. CDR1 and CDR2 from the germline V gene are SQVTM and ANQGSEA. V lost 6 bases and J lost 0, with 5 bases in between. CDR3 coding DNA: TGCAGCGTGACAGTGAACACTGAAGCTTTCTTT. Translating it yields CSVTVNTEAFF.

This clonotype was counted a few times. The chain joins TRBV6-4 to TRBJ2-2; 8 nucleotides match TRBD1. There are 15 residues in the CDR3. Trimming took 5 bases from V and 5 from J; bases not matched to a gene: 7. Germline CDR1 MRHNA, CDR2 SNTAGT. Written as DNA, the CDR3 is TGTGCCAGCAGTCAACAAACAGGGGGTACCGGGGAGCTGTTTTTT. Protein sequence: CASSQQTGGTGELFF.

The rearrangement joins TRBV4-2 to TRBJ2-5; D may be TRBD1 or TRBD2 (6 bases each). This CDR3 region has 16 residues. The V and J ends lost 4 bases and 3 bases respectively, with 18 bases between them. The V gene's germline CDR1 is LGHNA and CDR2 YNFKEQ. The CDR3, as DNA: TGTGCCAGCAGCCGAGTTTCGGGGGCGGGCAAAGAGACCCAGTACTTC. This translates into CASSRVSGAGKETQYF.

In this sample, this clonotype turned up a few times. The chain uses TRBV27 and TRBJ2-5; 7 nucleotides line up with TRBD1. CDR1 is MNHEY and CDR2 is SMNVEV in the germline V gene (reference sequence). This CDR3 has 14 amino acids. Trimming removed 2 bases from V and 5 bases from J; junction bases left unmatched: 5. CDR3 bases: TGTGCCAGCAGTTTAGTGGGACAGTGGGAGACCCAGTACTTC. This sequence encodes CASSLVGQWETQYF.

The gene calls are TRBV20-1 and TRBJ2-3, with a weak D call TRBD2 (7 bases). The CDR3 is 11 amino acids. The V gene's germline CDR1 is DFQATT and CDR2 SNEGSKA (reference sequence). Trimming took 6 bases from V and 7 from J, leaving 11 bases between them. CDR3 amino acids: CSAAGANTQYF. CDR3 nucleotide sequence: TGCAGTGCCGCGGGGGCAAATACGCAGTATTTT.

This clonotype was seen repeatedly, ten times or more. V usage is TRBV5-1 and J usage is TRBJ2-1; maybe TRBD2 (6 bases). Trimming removed 3 bases from V and 4 bases from J, with 11 bases in between. Germline values: CDR1 SGHRS, CDR2 YFSETQ. The CDR3 is made up of 14 amino acids. The CDR3 here is CASSYVSGYNEQFF. The CDR3 bases are TGCGCCAGCAGCTATGTTAGCGGATACAATGAGCAGTTCTTC.

The genes are TRBV20-1 and TRBJ2-1; D is uncertain. CDR3 length: 15 amino acids. In germline, CDR1 is DFQATT, CDR2 SNEGSKA (reference sequence). V lost 5 bases to trimming and J lost 0 bases, with 14 bases between them. The CDR3 reads CSAPPGSSSYNEQFF. The DNA of the CDR3 is TGCAGTGCTCCGCCCGGCTCGAGCTCCTACAATGAGCAGTTCTTC.

V usage is TRBV12-3 or TRBV12-4 and J usage is TRBJ1-5; the D is unclear. This CDR3 is 13 amino acids long. With 4 bases removed from V and 4 bases from J, the gap between germline ends came to 8 bases. The CDR3 DNA follows: TGTGCCAGCAGTTCATCGGAAAATCAGCCCCAGCATTTT. Translation gives CASSSSENQPQHF.

The gene calls are TRBV7-2 and TRBJ1-1; possibly TRBD1 for D (5 bases). The CDR3 covers 15 residues. Trimming cost V 0 bases and J 4 bases, with 12 bases left between them. CDR1 is SGHTA and CDR2 is FQGNSA in the germline V gene. The CDR3 DNA is TGTGCCAGCAGCTTAGCTCCGGGACGGGGCACTGAAGCTTTCTTT. Encoded protein: CASSLAPGRGTEAFF.

This clonotype was seen ten or more times. The chain uses TRBV5-6 and TRBJ2-5; D might be TRBD1 or TRBD2, each matching 6 bases. V lost 0 bases and J lost 2, with 14 bases in between. The CDR3 covers 16 residues. CDR1 SGHDT and CDR2 YYEEEE come from the germline V gene. The CDR3 DNA follows: TGTGCCAGCAGCTTGGTAGGAGGGGGTAGGCAAGAGACCCAGTACTTC. Translated, it gives CASSLVGGGRQETQYF.

This sequence joins TRBV30 and TRBJ1-2, with no clear D. V lost 2 bases to trimming and J lost 2 bases, with 9 bases between them. Germline CDR1 and CDR2: GTSNPN and SVGIG (reference sequence). This CDR3 spans 13 amino acids. The CDR3 DNA reads as TGTGCCTGGAGTACAGAGCTCAACTATGGCTACACCTTC. It codes for CAWSTELNYGYTF.

The chain uses TRBV28 and TRBJ2-7; D ambiguous. V lost 5 bases to trimming and J lost 4 bases, with 9 bases between them. This CDR3 spans 12 amino acids. Germline CDR1 reads MDHEN; CDR2 reads SYDVKM. This CDR3 is CASSPRIYEQYF. Written as DNA, the CDR3 is TGTGCCAGCAGTCCCCGGATATACGAGCAGTACTTC.

This rearrangement joins TRBV12-3 or TRBV12-4 to TRBJ1-3; no clear D gene. The CDR3 has 15 residues. V lost 6 bases and J 3 bases, leaving 15 bases between the germline ends. DNA of the CDR3: TGTGCCAGCAGCCCCTCTCGACTTGGTGGAAACACCATATATTTT. Residues: CASSPSRLGGNTIYF.

This clonotype showed up many times. The rearrangement links TRBV7-9 to TRBJ2-3; TRBD2 matches at 11 bases. CDR1 is SEHNR, CDR2 FQNEAQ, per germline (reference sequence). J gave up 0 bases and V 8 bases, and 1 base lay outside the gene matches. The CDR3 spans 14 residues. The CDR3 region is CASLAGGSTDTQYF. In DNA form, the CDR3 reads TGTGCCAGCTTAGCGGGAGGGAGCACAGATACGCAGTATTTT.

This clonotype occurred a few times. V and J are TRBV13 and TRBJ1-4; D possibly corresponds to TRBD1 (5 bases). V dropped 5 bases and J dropped 8 bases, with 12 bases sitting between them. The CDR3 extends over 13 amino acids. CDR1 PRHDT and CDR2 FYEKMQ come from the germline V gene (reference sequence). CDR3 amino acids: CASSVSWGEKLFF. CDR3 bases: TGTGCCAGCAGCGTCAGTTGGGGGGAAAAACTGTTTTTT.